Included here is one TCR beta chain sequence, with context. The data stem from a study of blood T cell repertoires in COVID-19. As for the study in general: The United States, Italy and Spain supplied acute and convalescent COVID-19 samples. Sources were T cells, B-cell-depleted T cells, or PBMCs; the material itself was cDNA or gDNA.

The protocol was immunoSEQ multiplex PCR, while the TCRdb copy is restricted to in-frame clones and leaves out a portion. The table lists about 160,000 clones, around 80% of them singletons. Germline V gene sequence: CDR1 SGHNT, CDR2 YYREEE (reference sequence). The length of the CDR3 is 14 residues. V shed 10 bases and J 5 bases; nucleotides not matched to a gene: 12. This rearrangement joins TRBV5-4 to TRBJ2-5; 9 bases agree with TRBD2. Sequencing was performed on peripheral blood. This TCR was recovered from an elderly woman with acute or convalescent COVID-19. CDR3 nucleotides: TGTGCCTCCAGAGTGACGGCGGGAGGGGAGACCCAGTACTTC. Encoded protein: CASRVTAGGETQYF.